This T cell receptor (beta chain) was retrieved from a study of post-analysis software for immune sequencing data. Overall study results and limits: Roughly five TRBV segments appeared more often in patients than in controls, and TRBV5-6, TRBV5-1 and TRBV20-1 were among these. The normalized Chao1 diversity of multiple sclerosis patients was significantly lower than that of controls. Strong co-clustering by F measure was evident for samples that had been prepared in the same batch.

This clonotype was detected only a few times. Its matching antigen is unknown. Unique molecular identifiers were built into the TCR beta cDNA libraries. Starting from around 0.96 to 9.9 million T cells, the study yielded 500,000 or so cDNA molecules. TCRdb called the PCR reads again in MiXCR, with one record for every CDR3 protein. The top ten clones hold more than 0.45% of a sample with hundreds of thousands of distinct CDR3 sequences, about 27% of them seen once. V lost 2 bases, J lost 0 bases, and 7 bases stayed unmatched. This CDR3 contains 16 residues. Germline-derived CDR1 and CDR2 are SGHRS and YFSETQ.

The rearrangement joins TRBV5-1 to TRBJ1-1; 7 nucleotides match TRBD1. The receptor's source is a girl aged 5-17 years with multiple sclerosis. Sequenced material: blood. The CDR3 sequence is CASSLGQAFMNTEAFF. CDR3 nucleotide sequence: TGCGCCAGCAGCTTAGGACAGGCCTTCATGAACACTGAAGCTTTCTTT.